The TCR beta chain described here comes from a study of CD8 T cells in ankylosing spondylitis. Points from the study as a whole: Disease-associated clones were reportedly significantly overrepresented in matched ankylosing spondylitis synovial fluid. Within peripheral blood, clones linked to disease were CD8+ and relatively rare. Prior work had noted some motif variants in reactive arthritis blood and synovial fluid. About 8 highly homologous variants made up a TCR beta motif, and this motif appeared characteristic of ankylosing spondylitis blood.

This clonotype was observed at least ten times. Its antigen is unknown. This CDR3 has 14 amino acids. V lost 5 bases, J lost 1 base, and 5 bases stayed unmatched. Quantitative 5'-RACE with molecular barcodes generated TCR beta libraries. MiXCR, run by TCRdb on the 5' RACE reads, gives a single entry per CDR3 protein. The sample gives under 950,000 distinct CDR3 sequences, roughly 19% of which show up once; under 20% is in the top ten. The genes are TRBV12-3 or TRBV12-4 and TRBJ2-7; the match to TRBD1 covers 7 bases. This receptor was identified in a male donor with ankylosing spondylitis. Sequencing was performed on blood, either unsorted or a sorted T cell fraction (not recorded which). The CDR3 DNA reads as TGTGCCAGCAGTCCCCCGGGACAGTCCTACGAGCAGTACTTC. It specifies CASSPPGQSYEQYF.